These 18 T cell receptor beta chains share one sample of origin, sequenced in a study of regulatory T cells in long-lasting Graves disease. Time point noted: persistent/refractory GD, antithyroid drugs over 5 years with positive TRAb. RNA extracted from PBMCs served as the sequencing template. Researchers made TCR beta libraries by using iRepertoire HTBI primers and running Arm-PCR on CDR3 regions. In TCRdb, the multiplex PCR reads were re-called with MiXCR into one record per CDR3 protein. This table has 700,000 or so distinct CDR3 sequences, 25% to 35% appearing once. The sample consisted of peripheral blood mononuclear cells (PBMCs), taken when the disease was refractory, from a patient treated with antithyroid drugs. Receptors originate from a female donor with Graves disease.

In its sample, this clonotype was seen a few times. The chain recombines TRBV6-2 or TRBV6-3 with TRBJ2-5; 11 bases are a match to TRBD2. This CDR3 spans 16 amino acids. V was clipped by 0 bases and J by 4 bases; unmatched bases: 4. The germline V gene encodes CDR1 MNHEY and CDR2 SVGEGT. CDR3 DNA sequence: TGTGCCAGCAGTTACTCGATTCTAGCGGGAGGAGAGACCCAGTACTTC. Translation: CASSYSILAGGETQYF.

The chain links TRBV12-3 or TRBV12-4 to TRBJ2-2; 9 nucleotides agree with TRBD2. The V segment lost 6 bases and the J segment 4 bases; nucleotides outside the gene matches: 9. The CDR3 has 16 residues. CDR3 amino acids: CASSLSGGRATGELFF. CDR3 DNA: TGTGCCAGCAGCCTAAGTGGCGGGAGGGCCACCGGGGAGCTGTTTTTT.

To note about this clonotype: This clone may be a read error of a much larger clone one base away. This chain connects TRBV4-1 to TRBJ1-4; D gene ambiguous. CDR3 length: 14 amino acids. Germline V gives CDR1 MGHRA, CDR2 YSYEKL. This CDR3 reads CASSHSWGSEKPFF. DNA of the CDR3: TGCGCCAGCAGCCATAGTTGGGGAAGCGAAAAACCGTTTTTT.

The V call is TRBV28, the J call TRBJ2-1; 8 bases fit TRBD2. There are 15 residues in the CDR3. The V gene end was trimmed by 3 bases and the J gene end by 13 bases; junction bases not matched to a gene: 14. CDR1 MDHEN and CDR2 SYDVKM come from the germline V gene. In DNA, the CDR3 is TGTGCCAGCAGTTTTCTGGGACTAGGACTCTCAACTCAGTTCTTC. It specifies CASSFLGLGLSTQFF. Based on the CDR3 plus reference TRBV28 and TRBJ2-1, the full variable domain is DVKVTQSSRYLVKRTGEKVFLECVQDMDHENMFWYRQDPGLGLRLIYFSYDVKMKEKGDIPEGYSVSREKKERFSLILESASTNQTSMYLCASSFLGLGLSTQFFGPGTRLTVL.

The chain employs TRBV7-3 and TRBJ1-2, with TRBD1 matching over 7 bases. The CDR3 length is 17 residues. V lost 5 bases, J lost 0 bases, and 12 bases stayed unmatched. From germline, CDR1 is SGHTA and CDR2 FQGTGA. The CDR3 DNA is TGTGCCAGCAGCCAGTCCGGGACAGAGCAATCTAACTATGGCTACACCTTC. This gives the protein CASSQSGTEQSNYGYTF.

V and J are TRBV10-3 and TRBJ1-5, with 7 bases that match TRBD1. The CDR3 runs 13 residues. Germline CDR1 reads ENHRY; CDR2 reads SYGVKD. J was trimmed by 5 bases and V by 6 bases; bases with no gene match: 4. CDR3 sequence reads: CAISGQVDQPQHF. The CDR3, as DNA: TGTGCCATCAGCGGACAGGTTGATCAGCCCCAGCATTTT.

The V call is TRBV6-4, the J call TRBJ1-1; TRBD1 is a possible D gene (5 bases). The ends were cut back, 5 bases at V and 3 bases at J, with 19 bases in the middle. The CDR3 length is 16 residues. Germline CDR1 reads MRHNA; CDR2 reads SNTAGT. The CDR3 region has the DNA TGTGCCAGCAGTTACAGTAGTGAGACAGTCCACACTGAAGCTTTCTTT. Encoded protein: CASSYSSETVHTEAFF.

The chain joins TRBV19 to TRBJ1-4; tentative D call: TRBD1 (5 bases). The CDR3 is 17 amino acids. With 2 bases removed from V and 2 bases from J, the gap between germline ends came to 15 bases. Germline V lookup: CDR1 LNHDA, CDR2 SQIVND (reference sequence). CDR3 sequence: CASSIFVQGITNEKLFF. CDR3 nucleotide sequence: TGTGCCAGTAGTATATTCGTCCAGGGCATTACTAATGAAAAACTGTTTTTT. The complete variable domain, with remaining parts taken from reference TRBV19 and TRBJ1-4, reads DGGITQSPKYLFRKEGQNVTLSCEQNLNHDAMYWYRQDPGQGLRLIYYSQIVNDFQKGDIAEGYSVSREKKESFPLTVTSAQKNPTAFYLCASSIFVQGITNEKLFFGSGTQLSVL.

This clonotype was seen only a few times. The V and J genes are TRBV20-1 and TRBJ2-7, with 9 positions matching TRBD1. CDR1 DFQATT and CDR2 SNEGSKA come from the germline V gene (reference sequence). The trim removed 0 bases at V and 4 bases at J, leaving 13 bases unmatched. The CDR3 loop spans 17 amino acids. The CDR3 sequence is CSARDARDRDLFYEQYF. In nucleotides, the CDR3 is TGCAGTGCTAGAGATGCCCGGGACAGGGACCTCTTTTACGAGCAGTACTTC.

This clonotype was seen once. CDR3 residues: CASTLTGEGDEQFF. Written as DNA, the CDR3 is TGTGCCAGCACCCTGACAGGGGAGGGCGATGAGCAGTTCTTC. The chain carries TRBV6-1 and TRBJ2-1; D may be TRBD1 (8 bases). The CDR3 runs to 14 residues. In germline, CDR1 is MNHNS, CDR2 SASEGT. V was pared by 7 bases and J by 8 bases, with 18 bases between.

The rearrangement joins TRBV3-1 to TRBJ2-7; 11 positions agree with TRBD2. There are 15 residues in the CDR3. The junction had 4 bases not matched to a gene; V was cut back by 3 bases and J by 3 bases. The germline gives CDR1 LGHDT, CDR2 YNNKEL (reference sequence). The CDR3 DNA follows: TGTGCCAGCAGCCATCGACTAGCGGGGAACTACGAGCAGTACTTC. Translating gives CASSHRLAGNYEQYF.

This clonotype was recorded at least ten times. V usage is TRBV7-2 and J usage is TRBJ1-4; the match to TRBD1 covers 8 bases. In germline, CDR1 is SGHTA, CDR2 FQGNSA. Trimming took 1 base from V and 2 from J; bases not matched to a gene: 0. CDR3 size: 15 residues. This CDR3 is CASSLGTGTNEKLFF. The CDR3 DNA is TGTGCCAGCAGCTTAGGGACAGGGACTAATGAAAAACTGTTTTTT.

The chain uses TRBV2 and TRBJ1-1, with a possible D match to TRBD1 (6 bases). V was shortened by 6 bases and J by 11 bases, with 13 bases between the two germline ends. This CDR3 contains 11 residues. Germline V gives CDR1 SNHLY, CDR2 FYNNEI. For the CDR3, the DNA is TGTGCCAGCAGGGGGGCCCCGGGCGCTTTCTTT. Its translation: CASRGAPGAFF.

The CDR3 is CAIRTGEDQPQHF. The DNA of the CDR3 is TGTGCCATCCGGACAGGGGAAGATCAGCCCCAGCATTTT. V usage is TRBV10-3 and J usage is TRBJ1-5, with TRBD1 matching 9 bases. The ends lost 8 bases at V and 5 bases at J; junction bases unmatched: 4. Looked up from germline, CDR1 is ENHRY and CDR2 is SYGVKD. This CDR3 contains 13 residues.

The chain is built from TRBV6-1 and TRBJ1-1; tentatively, D is TRBD1 (5 bases). The CDR3 is 15 residues long. Germline V gene sequence: CDR1 MNHNS, CDR2 SASEGT. With 6 bases removed from V and 4 bases from J, the gap between germline ends came to 18 bases. The CDR3 loop is CASSDLGRGITEAFF. The CDR3 DNA reads as TGTGCCAGCAGCGACCTGGGACGGGGAATCACTGAAGCTTTCTTT.

This clonotype was picked up many times. This rearrangement joins TRBV29-1 to TRBJ2-5, with a tentative D call TRBD2 (6 bases). V lost 1 base and J 5 bases, leaving 8 bases between the germline ends. Germline V gene sequence: CDR1 SQVTM, CDR2 ANQGSEA. This CDR3 contains 12 residues. The CDR3 DNA sequence: TGCAGCGTTGAAGCTAGCGCCGAGACCCAGTACTTC. This gives the protein CSVEASAETQYF. The full variable domain, in which reference TRBV29-1 and TRBJ2-5 provide the parts outside the CDR3, is SAVISQKPSRDICQRGTSLTIQCQVDSQVTMMFWYRQQPGQSLTLIATANQGSEATYESGFVIDKFPISRPNLTFSTLTVSNMSPEDSSIYLCSVEASAETQYFGPGTRLLVL.

There are many counts of this clonotype. V usage is TRBV11-2 and J usage is TRBJ1-1; D is undetermined. The CDR3 length is 15 residues. The V gene's germline CDR1 is SGHAT and CDR2 FQNNGV. Trimming removed 3 bases from V and 2 bases from J, with 13 bases in between. As DNA, the CDR3 is TGTGCCAGCAGCTTGCGTGTCGCCCCTAACACTGAAGCTTTCTTT. Encoded protein: CASSLRVAPNTEAFF.

Notes on this clonotype: This may be a read error: a much more frequent sequence differs by one nucleotide. This chain uses TRBV28 with TRBJ1-1; D is uncertain. The CDR3 sequence is 14 residues long. Germline-derived CDR1 and CDR2 are MDHEN and SYDVKM. V shed 7 bases and J shed 2 bases, with 14 bases lying between them. This chain's CDR3 is CASNRWAANTEAFF. The CDR3 DNA sequence: TGTGCCAGCAACCGGTGGGCAGCAAACACTGAAGCTTTCTTT.